This is a list of T cell receptor beta chains from one sample in a study of blood T cell repertoires in COVID-19. Sequencing used immunoSEQ multiplex PCR; TCRdb keeps in-frame clones, though not all of them. Of 130,000 to 150,000 clones in the sample, roughly 90% were seen once. Sequencing input: peripheral blood. Source of these receptors: a human donor in a cohort sampled during active COVID-19. Each CDR3 is given with its conserved first and last residue. The order of the fields is CDR3 protein, CDR3 DNA, V gene, clone size, J gene, D gene. A D gene is named only where the DNA matches it firmly. Size is omitted from some rows. Given values are once, few, many or a class for expanded clones.

CASSGRDRTGGGYTF | TGTGCCAGCAGCGGACGGGACAGGACAGGGGGCGGCTACACCTTC | TRBV9 | NA | TRBJ1-2 | TRBD1
CASSPWDGRAAEQYF | TGTGCCAGCAGCCCATGGGACGGGAGGGCCGCCGAGCAGTACTTC | TRBV14 | once | TRBJ2-7 | TRBD2
CASRMDRDSEQYF | TGTGCCAGCAGGATGGACAGGGACAGCGAGCAGTACTTC | TRBV6-5 | NA | TRBJ2-7 | TRBD1
CASSKHTGASGNTIYF | TGTGCCAGCAGCAAACATACAGGGGCCTCTGGAAACACCATATATTTT | TRBV5-8 | NA | TRBJ1-3 | TRBD1
CASRLAAGLGQPQHF | TGTGCCAGCAGACTTGCGGCTGGCCTAGGACAGCCCCAGCATTTT | TRBV27 | NA | TRBJ1-5 | NA
CASSQGQGRALAKNIQYF | TGCGCCAGCAGCCAGGGACAGGGCCGCGCCCTAGCCAAAAACATTCAGTACTTC | TRBV4-1 | few | TRBJ2-4 | TRBD1
CASSCHPGQGCDEQYF | TGTGCCAGCAGTTGCCATCCGGGACAGGGATGTGACGAGCAGTACTTC | TRBV27 | once | TRBJ2-7 | TRBD1
CASRPRGLSSYEQYF | TGTGCCAGCAGACCCAGGGGCCTGAGCTCCTACGAGCAGTACTTC | TRBV6-5 | once | TRBJ2-7 | NA
CASSQDLRSSYNEQFF | TGCGCCAGCAGCCAAGATCTTCGGTCAAGCTACAATGAGCAGTTCTTC | TRBV4-3 | NA | TRBJ2-1 | NA
CASSFRTNVDTQYF | TGTGCCAGTAGTTTCAGGACAAATGTGGATACGCAGTATTTT | TRBV19 | NA | TRBJ2-3 | NA
CAWSGPGTGGGSPLHF | TGTGCCTGGAGTGGTCCCGGGACAGGGGGGGGTTCACCCCTCCACTTT | TRBV30 | NA | TRBJ1-6 | TRBD1
CASSLTVPNTGELFF | TGCGCCAGCAGCTTGACAGTTCCGAACACCGGGGAGCTGTTTTTT | TRBV5-1 | NA | TRBJ2-2 | NA
CASSGRGRQPQHF | TGTGCCAGCAGTGGGAGGGGTAGGCAGCCCCAGCATTTT | TRBV6-4 | NA | TRBJ1-5 | NA
CASSEYYSTSTDTQYF | TGTGCCAGCAGTGAATACTACAGCACTAGCACAGATACGCAGTATTTT | TRBV25-1 | NA | TRBJ2-3 | NA
CASSLEGLAGETQYF | TGCGCCAGCAGCTTGGAGGGACTAGCGGGAGAGACCCAGTACTTC | TRBV5-1 | once | TRBJ2-5 | TRBD2
CASRKQGLGTDTQYF | TGTGCCAGCAGGAAACAGGGCCTCGGCACAGATACGCAGTATTTT | TRBV6-5 | once | TRBJ2-3 | NA
CASSWDRQGTNYGYTF | TGTGCCAGCAGTTGGGACCGACAGGGTACTAACTATGGCTACACCTTC | TRBV6-5 | NA | TRBJ1-2 | TRBD1
CASSFGTAYSNQPQHF | TGTGCCAGCAGCTTCGGGACAGCGTATAGCAATCAGCCCCAGCATTTT | TRBV2 | NA | TRBJ1-5 | TRBD1
CASSSPLDRVSYEQYF | TGTGCCAGCTCATCACCCCTTGACAGGGTCTCCTACGAGCAGTACTTC | TRBV18 | NA | TRBJ2-7 | TRBD1
CASSLYGASNEKLFF | TGTGCCAGCAGCTTATATGGGGCAAGTAATGAAAAACTGTTTTTT | TRBV7-8 | NA | TRBJ1-4 | NA
CASSIVSLGDTQYF | TGTGCCAGTAGTATAGTTAGTTTGGGCGATACGCAGTATTTT | TRBV19 | NA | TRBJ2-3 | NA
CASSPGTGVETQYF | TGTGCCAGTAGTCCCGGGACAGGGGTGGAGACCCAGTACTTC | TRBV19 | NA | TRBJ2-5 | TRBD1
CASSLRGTSGSHEQHF | TGCGCCAGCAGCCTAAGAGGGACTAGCGGGAGCCACGAGCAGCACTTC | TRBV5-1 | NA | TRBJ2-7 | TRBD2
CASSPGETQSGSQETQYF | TGTGCCAGCAGCCCCGGGGAAACTCAGTCGGGTAGTCAAGAGACCCAGTACTTC | TRBV7-9 | NA | TRBJ2-5 | NA
CASSPAGTARYEQYF | TGTGCCAGCAGCCCTGCCGGGACTGCTCGCTACGAGCAGTACTTC | TRBV9 | NA | TRBJ2-7 | NA
CASSQTVGTGGSPLHF | TGTGCCAGCAGCCAGACCGTGGGGACAGGGGGTTCACCCCTCCACTTT | TRBV11-2 | NA | TRBJ1-6 | TRBD1
CASSLPGPGGNQPQHF | TGTGCCAGCAGCTTGCCAGGGCCTGGGGGGAATCAGCCCCAGCATTTT | TRBV5-6 | NA | TRBJ1-5 | NA
CASRGGTNTEAFF | TGTGCCAGCAGAGGGGGAACAAACACTGAAGCTTTCTTT | TRBV28 | NA | TRBJ1-1 | NA
CASSTRPGGNQPQHF | TGTGCCAGCAGCACGAGACCTGGAGGCAATCAGCCCCAGCATTTT | TRBV7-2 | NA | TRBJ1-5 | NA